The clone carrying this T cell receptor beta chain appeared a single time. These data belong to a study of regulatory T cells in long-lasting Graves disease. Sample time point: persistent/refractory GD, antithyroid drugs over 5 years with positive TRAb. Extracted PBMC RNA gave rise to the TCR library. HTBI primers from iRepertoire and Arm-PCR of CDR3 regions yielded the TCR beta libraries. TCRdb fed the multiplex PCR reads into MiXCR, producing one record per CDR3 protein. The table lists 650,000 to 850,000 distinct CDR3 sequences, about 30% of them singletons. The length of the CDR3 is 16 residues. From germline, CDR1 is SNHLY and CDR2 FYNNEI. J was trimmed by 5 bases and V by 1 base; bases with no gene match: 5.

The sample consisted of peripheral blood mononuclear cells (PBMCs), taken when the disease was refractory, from a patient treated with antithyroid drugs. The chain joins TRBV2 to TRBJ2-7; TRBD2 matches 13 bases. The TCR originated in a female donor with Graves disease. The DNA of the CDR3 is TGTGCCAGCAGTGAAGGGACTAGCGGGAGTTTCAACGAGCAGTACTTC. It translates to CASSEGTSGSFNEQYF.